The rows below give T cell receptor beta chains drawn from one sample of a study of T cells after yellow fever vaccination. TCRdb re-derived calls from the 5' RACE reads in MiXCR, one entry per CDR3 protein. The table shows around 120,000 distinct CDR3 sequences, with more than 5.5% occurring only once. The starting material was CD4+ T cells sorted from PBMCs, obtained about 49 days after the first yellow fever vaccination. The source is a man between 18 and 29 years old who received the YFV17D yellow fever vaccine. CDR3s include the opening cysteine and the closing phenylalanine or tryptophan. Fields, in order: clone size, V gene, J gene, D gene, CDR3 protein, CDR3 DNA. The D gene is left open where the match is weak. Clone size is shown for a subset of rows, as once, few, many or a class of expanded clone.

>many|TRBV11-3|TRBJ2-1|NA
CASSLWGNDEQFF
TGTGCCAGCAGCTTGTGGGGGAACGATGAGCAGTTCTTC
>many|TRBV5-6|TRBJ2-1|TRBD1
CASSDYRDRYNEQFF
TGTGCCAGCAGCGATTACCGGGACAGATACAATGAGCAGTTCTTC
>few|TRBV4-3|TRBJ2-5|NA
CASSQGVGREQETQYF
TGCGCCAGCAGCCAAGGGGTAGGCAGGGAGCAAGAGACCCAGTACTTC
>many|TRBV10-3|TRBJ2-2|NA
CAISRSAGTGTGELFF
TGTGCCATCAGTCGGTCAGCAGGGACCGGGACCGGGGAGCTGTTTTTT
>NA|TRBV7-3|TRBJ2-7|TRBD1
CASSSQQGAGEQYF
TGTGCCAGCAGCTCGCAACAGGGGGCCGGGGAGCAGTACTTC
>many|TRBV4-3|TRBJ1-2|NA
CASSQGGFGSGYTF
TGCGCCAGCAGCCAAGGAGGGTTTGGGAGTGGCTACACCTTC
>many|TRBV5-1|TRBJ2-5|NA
CASSLTYMETQYF
TGCGCCAGCAGCTTGACCTACATGGAGACCCAGTACTTC
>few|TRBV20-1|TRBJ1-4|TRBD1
CSAHGTGGASNEKLFF
TGCAGTGCCCATGGGACAGGCGGAGCTTCTAATGAAAAACTGTTTTTT
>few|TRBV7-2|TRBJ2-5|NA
CASSLGPGGGGETQYF
TGTGCCAGCAGCTTAGGACCAGGGGGGGGCGGGGAGACCCAGTACTTC
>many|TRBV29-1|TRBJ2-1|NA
CSVRTGRVTYNEQFF
TGCAGCGTCAGGACAGGGAGGGTGACCTACAATGAGCAGTTCTTC
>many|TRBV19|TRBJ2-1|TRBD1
CASSRGTGNSYNEQFF
TGTGCCAGTAGTAGGGGGACAGGGAACTCCTACAATGAGCAGTTCTTC
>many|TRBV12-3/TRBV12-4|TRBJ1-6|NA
CASSRGGYNSPLHF
TGTGCCAGCAGCCGAGGGGGTTATAATTCACCCCTCCACTTT
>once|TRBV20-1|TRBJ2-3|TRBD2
CCVSGLAPGPSGTQYF
TGCTGCGTCTCGGGACTAGCGCCGGGGCCGTCAGGTACGCAGTATTTT
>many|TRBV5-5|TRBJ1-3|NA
CASSPDSPISGNTIYF
TGTGCCAGCAGCCCGGACTCCCCGATCTCTGGAAACACCATATATTTT
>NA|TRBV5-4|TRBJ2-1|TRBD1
CASSLGTGFDEQFF
TGTGCCAGCAGCTTGGGGACAGGTTTCGATGAGCAGTTCTTC
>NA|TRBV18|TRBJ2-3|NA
CASSPVPQGGSDTQYF
TGTGCCAGCTCACCCGTTCCACAGGGTGGGTCGGATACGCAGTATTTT
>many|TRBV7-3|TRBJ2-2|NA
CASSLRGVAGELFF
TGTGCCAGCAGCTTAAGAGGCGTAGCCGGGGAGCTGTTTTTT
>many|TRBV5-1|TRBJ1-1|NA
CASRLNTEAFF
TGCGCCAGCAGATTGAACACTGAAGCTTTCTTT
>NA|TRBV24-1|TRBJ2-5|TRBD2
CAVGGGLIETQYF
TGTGCCGTCGGCGGGGGGTTGATTGAGACCCAGTACTTC
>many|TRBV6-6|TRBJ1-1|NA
CASSKGRRQEAFF
TGTGCCAGCAGCAAAGGGCGGCGACAGGAAGCTTTCTTT
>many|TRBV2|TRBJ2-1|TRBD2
CASTLSGGSYNEQFF
TGTGCCAGCACCCTTAGCGGGGGGAGCTACAATGAGCAGTTCTTC
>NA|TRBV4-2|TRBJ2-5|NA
CASSPSNGQETQYF
TGTGCCAGCAGCCCTTCCAACGGACAAGAGACCCAGTACTTC
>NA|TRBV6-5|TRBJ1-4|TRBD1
CASRDRVTNEKLFF
TGTGCCAGCAGAGACAGGGTAACTAATGAAAAACTGTTTTTT
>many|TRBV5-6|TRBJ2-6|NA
CASSLGLSGANVLTF
TGTGCCAGCAGCTTAGGATTATCTGGGGCCAACGTCCTGACTTTC
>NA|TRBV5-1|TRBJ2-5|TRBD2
CASRSGGLSKETQYF
TGCGCCAGCAGAAGCGGGGGACTATCAAAAGAGACCCAGTACTTC
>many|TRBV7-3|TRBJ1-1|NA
CASSLKIIGVRGTEAFF
TGTGCCAGCAGCTTAAAAATAATTGGTGTACGGGGAACTGAAGCTTTCTTT
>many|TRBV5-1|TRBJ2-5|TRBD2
CASFRGTSRETQYF
TGCGCCAGCTTCCGAGGGACTAGCAGGGAGACCCAGTACTTC
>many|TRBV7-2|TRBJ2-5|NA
CASSKGKAGPQYF
TGTGCCAGCAGCAAGGGAAAGGCGGGACCCCAGTACTTC
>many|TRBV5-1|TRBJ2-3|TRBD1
CASSEAGQGADTQYF
TGCGCCAGCAGCGAGGCAGGACAGGGGGCAGATACGCAGTATTTT
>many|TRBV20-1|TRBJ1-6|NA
CSATGTPNSPLHF
TGCAGTGCTACCGGGACACCTAATTCACCCCTCCACTTT
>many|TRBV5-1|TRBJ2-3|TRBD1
CASSLRPDRADTQYF
TGCGCCAGCAGCTTGCGCCCCGACAGGGCAGATACGCAGTATTTT
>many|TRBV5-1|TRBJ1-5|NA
CASPRAPSPQPQHF
TGCGCCAGCCCGAGGGCTCCATCCCCTCAGCCCCAGCATTTT
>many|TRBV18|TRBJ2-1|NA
CASSLPPGDPYNEQFF
TGTGCCAGCTCACTTCCTCCGGGGGACCCCTACAATGAGCAGTTCTTC
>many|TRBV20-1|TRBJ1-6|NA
CSARPGGLYNSPLHF
TGCAGTGCTAGGCCGGGGGGATTGTATAATTCACCCCTCCACTTT
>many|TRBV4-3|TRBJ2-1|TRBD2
CASSPYPGSAGGLDEQFF
TGCGCCAGCAGTCCCTACCCCGGCTCAGCGGGGGGGCTCGATGAGCAGTTCTTC
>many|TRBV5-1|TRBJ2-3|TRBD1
CASSLFTAARQGASTDTQYF
TGCGCCAGCAGCTTGTTCACGGCAGCCCGACAGGGGGCTAGCACAGATACGCAGTATTTT
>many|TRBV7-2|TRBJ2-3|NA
CASSLRQPTDTQYF
TGTGCCAGCAGCTTAAGACAACCGACAGATACGCAGTATTTT
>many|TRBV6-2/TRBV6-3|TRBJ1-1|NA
CASKPPLVRVNEAFF
TGTGCCAGCAAACCACCCCTCGTAAGGGTAAATGAAGCTTTCTTT
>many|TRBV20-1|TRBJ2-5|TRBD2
CSTGGAGSETQYF
TGCAGTACCGGGGGGGCCGGGAGTGAGACCCAGTACTTC
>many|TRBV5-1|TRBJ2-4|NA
CASSLGMDIQYF
TGCGCCAGCAGCTTGGGTATGGACATTCAGTACTTC
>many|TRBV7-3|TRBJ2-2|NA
CASSLMGPPNTGELFF
TGTGCCAGCAGCTTAATGGGTCCCCCGAACACCGGGGAGCTGTTTTTT
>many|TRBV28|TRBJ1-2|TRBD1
CASSPRDRVIYGYTF
TGTGCCAGCAGTCCACGGGACAGGGTAATCTATGGCTACACCTTC
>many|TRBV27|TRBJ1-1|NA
CASSPSPDTEAFF
TGTGCCAGCAGTCCATCGCCGGACACTGAAGCTTTCTTT
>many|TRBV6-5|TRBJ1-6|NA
CASNRAGGDNSPLHF
TGTGCCAGCAACCGAGCGGGAGGGGATAATTCACCCCTCCACTTT
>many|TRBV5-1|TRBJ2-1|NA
CASSLNRDNWFF
TGCGCCAGCAGCTTGAACAGGGACAATTGGTTCTTC
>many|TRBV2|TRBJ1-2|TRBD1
CASRSGQGYGYTF
TGTGCCAGCCGGTCGGGACAGGGGTATGGCTACACCTTC
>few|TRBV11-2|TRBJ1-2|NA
CASSLVFRQKRQLNYGYTF
TGTGCCAGCAGCTTAGTCTTTCGGCAGAAACGCCAACTTAACTATGGCTACACCTTC
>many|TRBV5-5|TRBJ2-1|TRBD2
CASSLGGSDEQFF
TGTGCCAGCAGCTTGGGCGGGAGCGATGAGCAGTTCTTC
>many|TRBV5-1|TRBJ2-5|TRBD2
CASSFGVRLAGQETQYF
TGCGCCAGCAGCTTTGGTGTGAGACTAGCGGGTCAAGAGACCCAGTACTTC
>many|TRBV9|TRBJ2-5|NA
CASSVDQAGLGGTQYF
TGTGCCAGCAGCGTAGACCAAGCGGGTCTCGGGGGGACCCAGTACTTC
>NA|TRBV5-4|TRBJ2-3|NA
CASSLAMRWGDTQYF
TGTGCCAGCAGCTTGGCCATGAGGTGGGGAGATACGCAGTATTTT
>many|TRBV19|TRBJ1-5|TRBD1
CASAQTGTGPQPQHF
TGTGCCAGCGCCCAGACCGGGACAGGGCCCCAGCCCCAGCATTTT
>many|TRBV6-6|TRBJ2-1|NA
CASSFREEQFF
TGTGCCAGCAGTTTCAGGGAGGAGCAGTTCTTC